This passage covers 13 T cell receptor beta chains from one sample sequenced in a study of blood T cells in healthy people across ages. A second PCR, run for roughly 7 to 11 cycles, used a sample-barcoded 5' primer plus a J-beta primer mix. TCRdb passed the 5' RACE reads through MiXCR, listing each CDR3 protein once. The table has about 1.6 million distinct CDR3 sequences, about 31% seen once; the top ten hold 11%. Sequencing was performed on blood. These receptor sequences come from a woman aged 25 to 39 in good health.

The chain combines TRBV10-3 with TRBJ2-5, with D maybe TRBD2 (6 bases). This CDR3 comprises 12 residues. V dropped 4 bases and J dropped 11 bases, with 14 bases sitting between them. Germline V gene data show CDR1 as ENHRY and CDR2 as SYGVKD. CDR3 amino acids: CAISVASVEQYF. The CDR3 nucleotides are TGTGCCATCAGTGTGGCTAGCGTAGAGCAGTACTTC.

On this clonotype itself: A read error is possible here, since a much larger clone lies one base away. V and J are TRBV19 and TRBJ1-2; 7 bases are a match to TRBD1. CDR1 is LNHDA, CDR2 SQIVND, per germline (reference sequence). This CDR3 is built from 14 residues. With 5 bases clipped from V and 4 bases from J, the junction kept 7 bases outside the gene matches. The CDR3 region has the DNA TGTGCCAGTAGTTCCGGCAGGGGGTTCTATGGCTACACCTTC. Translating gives CASSSGRGFYGYTF.

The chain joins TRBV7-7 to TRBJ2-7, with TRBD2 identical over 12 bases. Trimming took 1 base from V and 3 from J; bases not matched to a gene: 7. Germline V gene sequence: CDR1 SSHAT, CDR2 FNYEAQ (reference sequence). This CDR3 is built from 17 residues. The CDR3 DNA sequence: TGTGCCAGCAGCTTAGGACTAGCGGGGGAGCTTAACTACGAGCAGTACTTC. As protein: CASSLGLAGELNYEQYF. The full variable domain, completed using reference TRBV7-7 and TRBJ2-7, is GAGVSQSPRYKVTKRGQDVTLRCDPISSHATLYWYQQALGQGPEFLTYFNYEAQPDKSGLPSDRFSAERPEGSISTLTIQRTEQRDSAMYRCASSLGLAGELNYEQYFGPGTRLTVT.

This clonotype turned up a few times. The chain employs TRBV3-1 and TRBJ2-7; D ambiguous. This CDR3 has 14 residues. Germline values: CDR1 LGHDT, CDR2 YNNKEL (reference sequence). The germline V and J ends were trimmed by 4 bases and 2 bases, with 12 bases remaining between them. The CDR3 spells CASSRGLPPYEQYF. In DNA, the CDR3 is TGTGCCAGCAGCCGAGGCCTTCCCCCCTACGAGCAGTACTTC.

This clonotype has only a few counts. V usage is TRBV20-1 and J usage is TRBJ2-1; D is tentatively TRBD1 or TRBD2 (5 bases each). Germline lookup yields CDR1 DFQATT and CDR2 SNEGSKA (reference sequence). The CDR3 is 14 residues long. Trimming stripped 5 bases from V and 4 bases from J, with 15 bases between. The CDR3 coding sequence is TGCAGTGCTCGCCGGCAGGGACGATACAATGAGCAGTTCTTC. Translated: CSARRQGRYNEQFF.

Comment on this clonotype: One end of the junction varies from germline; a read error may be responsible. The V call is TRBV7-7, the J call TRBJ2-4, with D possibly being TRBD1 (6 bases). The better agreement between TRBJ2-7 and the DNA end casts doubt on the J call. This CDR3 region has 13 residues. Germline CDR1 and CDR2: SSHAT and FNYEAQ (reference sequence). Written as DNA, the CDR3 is TGTGCTAGCAGCTTAGACAGGTGGAACGAGCAGTACTTC. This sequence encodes CASSLDRWNEQYF.

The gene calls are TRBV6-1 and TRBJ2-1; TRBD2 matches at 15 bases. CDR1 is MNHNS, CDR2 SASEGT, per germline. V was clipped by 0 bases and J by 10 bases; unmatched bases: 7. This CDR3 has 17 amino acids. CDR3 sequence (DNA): TGTGCCAGCAGTGAAGCCCCGGGACTAGCGGGAGGCGGGGAGCAGTTCTTC. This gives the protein CASSEAPGLAGGGEQFF.

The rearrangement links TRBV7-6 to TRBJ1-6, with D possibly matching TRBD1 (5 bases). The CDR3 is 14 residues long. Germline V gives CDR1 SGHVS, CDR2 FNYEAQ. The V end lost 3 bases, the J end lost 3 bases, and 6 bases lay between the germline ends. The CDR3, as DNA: TGTGCCAGCAGCTTGACAGTCTATAATTCACCCCTCCACTTT. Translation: CASSLTVYNSPLHF. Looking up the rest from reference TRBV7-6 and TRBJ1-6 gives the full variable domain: GAGVSQSPRYKVTKRGQDVALRCDPISGHVSLYWYRQALGQGPEFLTYFNYEAQQDKSGLPNDRFSAERPEGSISTLTIQRTEQRDSAMYRCASSLTVYNSPLHFGNGTRLTVT.

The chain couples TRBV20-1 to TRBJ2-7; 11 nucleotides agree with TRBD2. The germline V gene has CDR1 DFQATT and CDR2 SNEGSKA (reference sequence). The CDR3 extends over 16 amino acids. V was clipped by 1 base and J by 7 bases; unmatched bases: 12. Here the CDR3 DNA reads TGCAGTGCTAGAGGGGATAGCGGGAGGGCCTTGGGGGAGCAGTACTTC. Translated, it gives CSARGDSGRALGEQYF.

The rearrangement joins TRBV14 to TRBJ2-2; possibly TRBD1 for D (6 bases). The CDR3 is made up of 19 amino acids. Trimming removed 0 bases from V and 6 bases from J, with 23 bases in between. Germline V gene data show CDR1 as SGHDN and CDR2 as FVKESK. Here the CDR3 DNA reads TGTGCCAGCAGCCAAGATAAGGGACACCCACGTTTGGTTGCCGGGGAGCTGTTTTTT. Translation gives CASSQDKGHPRLVAGELFF.

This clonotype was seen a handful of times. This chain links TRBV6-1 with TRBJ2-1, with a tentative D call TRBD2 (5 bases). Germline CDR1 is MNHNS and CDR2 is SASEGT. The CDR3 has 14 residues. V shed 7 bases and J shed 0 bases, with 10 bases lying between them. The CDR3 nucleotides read TGTGCCAGCACGGGCGGGCCCTCCTACAATGAGCAGTTCTTC. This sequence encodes CASTGGPSYNEQFF.

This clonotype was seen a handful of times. This chain's CDR3 is CSAKGVGRGYEQYF. The CDR3 nucleotides read TGCAGTGCTAAGGGGGTGGGGCGGGGCTACGAGCAGTACTTC. The rearrangement uses TRBV20-1 and TRBJ2-7; either TRBD1 or TRBD2 may supply D (6 bases each). CDR1 and CDR2 from the germline V gene are DFQATT and SNEGSKA (reference sequence). Trimming took 4 bases from V and 3 from J, leaving 16 bases between them. The CDR3 is 14 residues long.

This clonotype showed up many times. The CDR3 loop reads CATTGGSGDTQYF. Here the CDR3 DNA reads TGTGCCACCACAGGGGGGTCAGGAGATACGCAGTATTTT. The rearrangement links TRBV10-3 to TRBJ2-3; 8 bases line up with TRBD1. The CDR3 is made up of 13 amino acids. CDR1 and CDR2 (germline): ENHRY, SYGVKD. V trimming: 10 bases; J trimming: 5 bases; junction bases outside the gene matches: 8.